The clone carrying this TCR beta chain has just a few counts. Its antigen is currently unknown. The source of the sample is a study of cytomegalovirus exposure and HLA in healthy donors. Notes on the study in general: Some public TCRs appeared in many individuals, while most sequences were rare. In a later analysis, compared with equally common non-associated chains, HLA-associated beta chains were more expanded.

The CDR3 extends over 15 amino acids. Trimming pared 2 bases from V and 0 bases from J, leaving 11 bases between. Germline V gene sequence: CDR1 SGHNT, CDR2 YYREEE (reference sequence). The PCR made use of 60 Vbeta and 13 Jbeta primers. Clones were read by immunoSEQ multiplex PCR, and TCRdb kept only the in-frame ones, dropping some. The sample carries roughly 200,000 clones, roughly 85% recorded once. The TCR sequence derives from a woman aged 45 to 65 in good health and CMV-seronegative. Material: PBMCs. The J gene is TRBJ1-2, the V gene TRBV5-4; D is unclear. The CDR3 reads CASSFNTDPNYGYTF. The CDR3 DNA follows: TGTGCCAGCAGCTTTAACACAGACCCTAACTATGGCTACACCTTC. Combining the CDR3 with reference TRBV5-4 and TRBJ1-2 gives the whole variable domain ETGVTQSPTHLIKTRGQQVTLRCSSQSGHNTVSWYQQALGQGPQFIFQYYREEENGRGNFPPRFSGLQFPNYSSELNVNALELDDSALYLCASSFNTDPNYGYTFGSGTRLTVV.